Following are 32 T cell receptor beta chains from one sample sequenced in a study of blood T cell repertoires in COVID-19. Measured with immunoSEQ multiplex PCR; TCRdb has only the in-frame clones, and not every one. The sample holds hundreds of thousands of clones, approximately 90% seen once. Sample: PBMCs or T cells enriched from blood (not recorded which). The source of these receptors is a woman aged 18-29 years with acute COVID-19.

In its sample, this clone was seen once. This chain joins TRBV9 and TRBJ2-5, with D unclear. The CDR3 totals 14 residues. The germline V gene has CDR1 SGDLS and CDR2 YYNGEE. Between the trimmed V and J ends, which lost 0 bases and 4 bases, there was a span of 10 bases. The CDR3 loop reads CASSVDSSPETQYF. CDR3 nucleotide sequence: TGTGCCAGCAGCGTAGATAGTTCCCCAGAGACCCAGTACTTC.

V gene TRBV6-2 or TRBV6-3 combines with J gene TRBJ2-7; D is possibly TRBD2 (5 bases). The CDR3 extends over 13 amino acids. CDR1 MNHEY and CDR2 SVGEGT come from the germline V gene. The germline V and J ends were trimmed by 2 bases and 5 bases, with 10 bases remaining between them. Here the CDR3 reads CASSYGSGNEQYF. CDR3 in DNA: TGTGCCAGCAGTTACGGGAGTGGGAACGAGCAGTACTTC.

The count of this clone is one. CDR3: CSAAGGGGDEKLFF. CDR3 DNA sequence: TGCAGCGCCGCCGGCGGGGGTGGGGATGAAAAACTGTTTTTT. The V gene is TRBV29-1, the J gene TRBJ1-4; the D gene is possibly TRBD1 (5 bases). V was trimmed by 7 bases and J by 6 bases, leaving 18 bases between them. This CDR3 is 14 amino acids long. Germline CDR1 SQVTM, CDR2 ANQGSEA.

This sequence joins TRBV6-1 and TRBJ2-3; tentatively, D is TRBD2 (5 bases). Germline assignment: CDR1 MNHNS and CDR2 SASEGT. The CDR3 has 19 residues. V lost 0 bases and J 0 bases, leaving 19 bases between the germline ends. The CDR3 bases are TGTGCCAGCAGTGAAGCGCTTCGGGGTGGCGGAGCAAGCACAGATACGCAGTATTTT. It translates to CASSEALRGGGASTDTQYF.

This chain connects TRBV15 to TRBJ2-2, with D maybe TRBD1 (6 bases). Trimming took off 3 bases at V and 3 bases at J, with 11 bases between the two ends. Germline V gene lookup returns CDR1 LNHNV and CDR2 YYDKDF (reference sequence). The CDR3 length is 15 residues. The CDR3 region has the DNA TGTGCCACCAGCAGTCGGACAGTCTACACCGGGGAGCTGTTTTTT. The encoded protein is CATSSRTVYTGELFF.

The V gene is TRBV27, the J gene TRBJ2-1; 15 bases map to TRBD2. The CDR3 consists of 15 residues. With V trimmed by 5 bases and J by 12 bases, 8 bases remained unmatched. CDR1 is MNHEY, CDR2 SMNVEV, per germline (reference sequence). The CDR3 nucleotides are TGTGCCAGCAGTCCGGGACTAGCGGGAGGAGGTGGGCAGTTCTTC. Translated, it gives CASSPGLAGGGGQFF.

The V call is TRBV3-1 (or the pseudogene TRBV3-2), the J call TRBJ1-2; D not resolved. The CDR3 extends over 11 amino acids. V lost 1 base and J lost 10, with 7 bases in between. CDR1 is LGHDT, CDR2 YNNKEL, per germline (reference sequence). The CDR3 nucleotides are TGTGCCAGCAGCCAAGGGCTTTTCTACACCTTC. It translates to CASSQGLFYTF.

The J gene is TRBJ1-5, the V gene TRBV21-1. TRBV21-1 is a pseudogene locus. This CDR3 spans 17 amino acids. The CDR3 here is CASSKVGCGGSNQPQHF. The CDR3 coding sequence is TGTGCCAGCAGCAAAGTTGGGTGCGGAGGGAGCAATCAGCCCCAGCATTTT.

J is TRBJ1-2 and V is TRBV25-1; 9 nucleotides align to TRBD1. CDR1 MGHDK and CDR2 SYGVNS come from the germline V gene. The CDR3 length is 15 residues. Trimming removed 2 bases from V and 2 bases from J; junction bases left unmatched: 3. The CDR3 is CASSETGGANYGYTF. DNA for the CDR3: TGTGCCAGCAGTGAAACAGGGGGCGCGAACTATGGCTACACCTTC.

The chain uses TRBV25-1 and TRBJ2-1; 11 bases fit TRBD2. The germline V gene has CDR1 MGHDK and CDR2 SYGVNS. Unmatched junction bases numbered 6, after V lost 2 bases and J lost 9 bases. The CDR3 length is 15 residues. The CDR3 sequence is CASSETSGGPGEQFF. As DNA, the CDR3 is TGTGCCAGCAGTGAAACTAGCGGGGGCCCGGGTGAGCAGTTCTTC.

This chain links TRBV18 with TRBJ1-2; D call uncertain. Deletions cut 3 bases from V and 3 bases from J, with 8 bases between. Germline values: CDR1 KGHSH, CDR2 LQKENI. The CDR3 has 13 amino acids. The chain's CDR3 is CASSPEGYYGYTF. CDR3 bases: TGTGCCAGCTCACCGGAGGGATACTATGGCTACACCTTC.

The genes are TRBV7-2 and TRBJ1-5; D remains ambiguous. Germline V gene sequence: CDR1 SGHTA, CDR2 FQGNSA. The CDR3 has 14 residues. Trimming left V 2 bases short and J 6 bases short, with 11 bases between. The CDR3 DNA reads as TGTGCCAGCAGCTTAATCTTTGAGAGTCAGCCCCAGCATTTT. It translates to CASSLIFESQPQHF.

The V and J genes are TRBV28 and TRBJ2-1, with 7 nucleotides matching TRBD1. CDR1 MDHEN and CDR2 SYDVKM come from the germline V gene. With 5 bases clipped from V and 4 bases from J, the junction kept 8 bases outside the gene matches. This CDR3 comprises 15 residues. CDR3 sequence: CASSPPGQIYNEQFF. CDR3 nucleotide sequence: TGTGCCAGCAGTCCACCGGGACAGATTTACAATGAGCAGTTCTTC.

The rearrangement uses TRBV5-1 and TRBJ2-2, with 10 bases matching TRBD1. Germline values: CDR1 SGHRS, CDR2 YFSETQ. After removal of 4 bases from V and 5 bases from J, the junction contained 5 bases not matched to a gene. The CDR3 sequence is 15 residues long. DNA of the CDR3: TGCGCCAGCAGCCAAGACAGGGGGCATACCGGGGAGCTGTTTTTT. This translates into CASSQDRGHTGELFF.

The rearrangement links TRBV9 to TRBJ1-1, with a tentative D call TRBD1 (6 bases). V lost 0 bases and J 2 bases, leaving 14 bases between the germline ends. The length of the CDR3 is 16 residues. The germline gives CDR1 SGDLS, CDR2 YYNGEE. The CDR3 spells CASSVGTARINTEAFF. In nucleotides, the CDR3 is TGTGCCAGCAGCGTAGGGACAGCCAGAATTAACACTGAAGCTTTCTTT. The full variable domain, completed using reference TRBV9 and TRBJ1-1, is DSGVTQTPKHLITATGQRVTLRCSPRSGDLSVYWYQQSLDQGLQFLIQYYNGEERAKGNILERFSAQQFPDLHSELNLSSLELGDSALYFCASSVGTARINTEAFFGQGTRLTVV.

The rearrangement links TRBV6-5 to TRBJ1-6, with D unresolved. The CDR3 is 13 residues long. Trimming removed 7 bases from V and 7 bases from J, with 11 bases in between. The germline V gene has CDR1 MNHEY and CDR2 SVGAGI. CDR3 DNA sequence: TGTGCCAGCAACGACAAACCCAATTCACCCCTCCACTTT. Its protein is CASNDKPNSPLHF.

This CDR3 is CASSGRINQGVIDTQYF. DNA of the CDR3: TGTGCCAGCAGCGGCCGAATAAACCAGGGGGTGATAGATACGCAGTATTTT. The chain employs TRBV11-2 and TRBJ2-3, with 7 nucleotides matching TRBD1. The V segment lost 5 bases and the J segment 5 bases; nucleotides outside the gene matches: 16. CDR1 SGHAT and CDR2 FQNNGV come from the germline V gene. The CDR3 is 17 residues long.

The rearrangement links TRBV9 to TRBJ2-1, with 10 bases identical to TRBD2. This CDR3 is built from 16 residues. The J segment lost 5 bases and the V segment lost 4 bases, leaving 9 bases of the junction unmatched. Looked up from germline, CDR1 is SGDLS and CDR2 is YYNGEE. The chain's CDR3 is CASSPKSGGANNEQFF. The DNA of the CDR3 is TGTGCCAGCAGCCCGAAGAGCGGGGGGGCCAACAATGAGCAGTTCTTC.

The CDR3 nucleotides are TGTGCCAGCAGCCCGAATACAGAGTACGAGCAGTACTTC. This codes for CASSPNTEYEQYF. The chain combines TRBV7-9 with TRBJ2-7; D ambiguous. The CDR3 is 13 amino acids. Trimming pared 5 bases from V and 4 bases from J, leaving 12 bases between. Germline CDR1 reads SEHNR; CDR2 reads FQNEAQ (reference sequence).

V gene TRBV10-2 combines with J gene TRBJ1-1; D unresolved. The CDR3 covers 15 residues. The germline CDR1 and CDR2 sequences are WSHSY and SAAADI. Trimming took off 3 bases at V and 8 bases at J, with 19 bases between the two ends. CDR3 nucleotide sequence: TGCGCCAGCAGTGACATTTTCCGGGAGGGAGGCGAAGCTTTCTTT. Protein sequence: CASSDIFREGGEAFF.

The chain recombines TRBV2 with TRBJ1-2; TRBD1 is a possible D gene (6 bases). Trimming pared 6 bases from V and 4 bases from J, leaving 18 bases between. The CDR3 has 15 amino acids. Germline CDR1 is SNHLY and CDR2 is FYNNEI. The CDR3 protein is CASRFSGGGIYGYTF. In DNA form, the CDR3 reads TGTGCCAGCAGGTTTTCGGGGGGCGGTATCTATGGCTACACCTTC.

The genes are TRBV7-9 and TRBJ2-7; 8 bases match TRBD1. Per germline, CDR1 SEHNR and CDR2 FQNEAQ (reference sequence). J was trimmed by 8 bases and V by 4 bases; bases with no gene match: 16. The CDR3 consists of 16 residues. The CDR3 protein is CASSSVSGQAGSQQYF. CDR3 nucleotides: TGTGCCAGCAGCTCGGTTTCGGGACAGGCTGGATCGCAGCAGTACTTC.

The chain combines TRBV21-1 with TRBJ1-6; TRBD1, the table's D call, lacks a check against the DNA. TRBV21-1 is designated a pseudogene. The CDR3 consists of 18 residues. The CDR3 is CASHPLRGVSSYNSPLHF. DNA of the CDR3: TGTGCCAGCCACCCCCTCAGGGGAGTAAGCTCCTATAATTCACCCCTCCACTTT.

The rearrangement joins TRBV30 to TRBJ1-5; TRBD1 matches at 7 bases. V gave up 5 bases and J gave up 7 bases; unmatched junction bases: 8. CDR1 and CDR2 (germline): GTSNPN, SVGIG (reference sequence). The CDR3 sequence is 13 residues long. This CDR3 is CAWAKTGKQPQHF. The CDR3 DNA reads as TGTGCCTGGGCTAAGACAGGGAAGCAGCCCCAGCATTTT. The variable domain in full, completed from reference TRBV30 and TRBJ1-5, reads SQTIHQWPATLVQPVGSPLSLECTVEGTSNPNLYWYRQAAGRGLQLLFYSVGIGQISSEVPQNLSASRPQDRQFILSSKKLLLSDSGFYLCAWAKTGKQPQHFGDGTRLSIL.

The rearrangement links TRBV7-8 to TRBJ1-2, with D perhaps TRBD1 (5 bases). Germline V gene sequence: CDR1 SGHVS, CDR2 FQNEAQ. The CDR3 length is 15 residues. Deletions cut 1 base from V and 13 bases from J, with 22 bases between. The CDR3 region has the DNA TGTGCCAGCAGCTTAGAACAGCGTACTCCGGAGGGGACCACCTTC. Residues: CASSLEQRTPEGTTF.

CDR3: CASSFLASSEQYF. The CDR3 bases are TGTGCCAGCAGCTTTCTAGCTTCTTCGGAGCAGTACTTC. The rearrangement joins TRBV7-2 to TRBJ2-7; weak D call: TRBD2 (5 bases). CDR3 length: 13 residues. Germline CDR1 and CDR2: SGHTA and FQGNSA. V lost 3 bases and J lost 7, with 13 bases in between.

J is TRBJ1-6 and V is TRBV7-2; perhaps TRBD1 as D (6 bases). CDR1 is SGHTA and CDR2 is FQGNSA in the germline V gene. V was cut by 5 bases and J by 10 bases, with 12 bases left in between. This CDR3 has 13 amino acids. As DNA, the CDR3 is TGTGCCAGCAGCGCTAACAGGGACTCACCCCTCCACTTT. Translation: CASSANRDSPLHF.

Note on this clone: This CDR3 is also generated by other DNA sequences in the sample. The gene calls are TRBV6-5 and TRBJ1-5; weak D call: TRBD1 (5 bases). The CDR3 contains 15 residues. V was clipped by 2 bases and J by 4 bases, with 12 bases between them. CDR1 and CDR2 (germline): MNHEY, SVGAGI. CDR3 loop: CASSYRGVGNQPQHF. DNA of the CDR3: TGTGCCAGCAGTTACCGGGGGGTGGGGAATCAGCCCCAGCATTTT.

The chain uses TRBV10-1 and TRBJ2-7; D possibly corresponds to TRBD2 (6 bases). The germline V gene has CDR1 WNHNN and CDR2 SYGVQD (reference sequence). This CDR3 comprises 13 residues. Deletions cut 5 bases from V and 6 bases from J, with 14 bases between. CDR3 DNA: TGCGCCAGCAGTATGGGGGGAGCGGGCGAGCAGTACTTC. Amino acid sequence: CASSMGGAGEQYF.

The chain links TRBV7-8 to TRBJ2-7; the match to TRBD1 covers 9 bases. The CDR3 covers 15 residues. The V and J ends lost 5 bases and 4 bases, in that order; junction bases with no gene match: 9. The V gene's germline CDR1 is SGHVS and CDR2 FQNEAQ. CDR3: CASSLNRGPGYEQYF. The CDR3 region has the DNA TGTGCCAGCAGCCTGAACAGGGGGCCAGGGTACGAGCAGTACTTC.

The rearrangement uses TRBV12-3 or TRBV12-4 and TRBJ2-7; D might be TRBD1 (6 bases). This CDR3 region has 12 residues. V lost 8 bases, J lost 3 bases, and 11 bases lay in between. CDR3 amino acids: CASSGHIYEQYF. The CDR3 bases are TGTGCCAGCTCGGGACACATCTACGAGCAGTACTTC.

This rearrangement joins TRBV6-6 to TRBJ1-3; 9 nucleotides agree with TRBD1. CDR3 size: 14 residues. The ends lost 6 bases at V and 8 bases at J; junction bases unmatched: 8. Germline loops: CDR1 MNHNY, CDR2 SVGAGI (reference sequence). The CDR3 DNA follows: TGTGCCAGCAGAACCACAGGGGGCTCAGACACCATATATTTT. This gives the protein CASRTTGGSDTIYF.